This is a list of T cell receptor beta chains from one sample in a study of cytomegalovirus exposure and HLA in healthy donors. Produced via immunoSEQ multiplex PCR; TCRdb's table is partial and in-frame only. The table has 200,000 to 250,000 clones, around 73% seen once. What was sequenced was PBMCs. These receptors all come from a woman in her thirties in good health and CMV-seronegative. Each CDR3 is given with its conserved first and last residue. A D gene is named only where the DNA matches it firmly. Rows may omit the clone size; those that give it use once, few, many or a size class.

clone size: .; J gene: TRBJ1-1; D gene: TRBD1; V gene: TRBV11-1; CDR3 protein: CASSLTGDTEAFF; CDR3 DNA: TGTGCCAGCAGCTTGACAGGGGACACTGAAGCTTTCTTT
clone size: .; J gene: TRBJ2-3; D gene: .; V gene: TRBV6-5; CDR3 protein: CASSWGSSTDTQYF; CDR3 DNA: TGTGCCAGCAGTTGGGGCAGTAGCACAGATACGCAGTATTTT
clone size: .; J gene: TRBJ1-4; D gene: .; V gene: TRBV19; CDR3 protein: CAVSRGEKLFF; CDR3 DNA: TGTGCCGTCTCGCGTGGTGAAAAACTGTTTTTT
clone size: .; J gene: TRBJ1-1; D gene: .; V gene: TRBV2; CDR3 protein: CASSEVGVVGTEAFF; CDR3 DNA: TGTGCCAGCAGTGAAGTGGGAGTCGTAGGCACTGAAGCTTTCTTT
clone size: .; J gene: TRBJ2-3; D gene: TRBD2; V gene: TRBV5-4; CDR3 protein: CASRGGGRADTQYF; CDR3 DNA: TGTGCCAGCAGAGGCGGGGGGAGAGCAGATACGCAGTATTTT
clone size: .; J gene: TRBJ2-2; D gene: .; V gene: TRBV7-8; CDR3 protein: CASSLLAPPGELFF; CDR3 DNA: TGTGCCAGCAGCTTACTGGCCCCACCCGGGGAGCTGTTTTTT
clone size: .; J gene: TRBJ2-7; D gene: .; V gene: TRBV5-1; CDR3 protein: CASGRDNYEQYF; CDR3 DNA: TGCGCCAGCGGCCGGGACAACTACGAGCAGTACTTC
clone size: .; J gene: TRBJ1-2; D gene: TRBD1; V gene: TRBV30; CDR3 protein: CAWSVGQGGGYTF; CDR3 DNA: TGTGCCTGGAGTGTCGGACAGGGAGGTGGCTACACCTTC
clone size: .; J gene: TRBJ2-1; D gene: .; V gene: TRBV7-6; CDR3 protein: CASSLGSGFYNEQFF; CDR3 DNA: TGTGCCAGCAGCTTAGGAAGCGGGTTCTACAATGAGCAGTTCTTC
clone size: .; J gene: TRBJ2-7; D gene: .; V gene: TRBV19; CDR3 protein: CASSFGTPAAEQYF; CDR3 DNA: TGTGCCAGTTCGTTCGGGACACCCGCTGCCGAGCAGTACTTC
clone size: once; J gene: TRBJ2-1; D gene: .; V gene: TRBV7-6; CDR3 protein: CASSLRSGILNNEQFF; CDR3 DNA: TGTGCCAGCAGCTTACGTTCCGGGATCCTCAACAATGAGCAGTTCTTC
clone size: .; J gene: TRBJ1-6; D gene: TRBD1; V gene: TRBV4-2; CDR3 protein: CASSQTGTGVSPLHF; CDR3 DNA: TGTGCCAGCAGCCAGACCGGGACAGGGGTTTCACCCCTCCACTTT
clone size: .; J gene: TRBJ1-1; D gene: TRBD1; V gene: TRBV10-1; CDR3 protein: CASSVQGGNTEAFF; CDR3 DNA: TGCGCCAGCAGCGTACAGGGGGGGAACACTGAAGCTTTCTTT
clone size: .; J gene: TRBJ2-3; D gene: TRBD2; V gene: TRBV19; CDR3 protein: CASRLAGGPDTQYF; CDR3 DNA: TGTGCCAGTAGACTAGCGGGAGGGCCAGATACGCAGTATTTT
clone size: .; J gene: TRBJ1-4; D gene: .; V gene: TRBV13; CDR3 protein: CASSLKRATNEKLFF; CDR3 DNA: TGTGCCAGCAGCCTCAAAAGAGCAACTAATGAAAAACTGTTTTTT
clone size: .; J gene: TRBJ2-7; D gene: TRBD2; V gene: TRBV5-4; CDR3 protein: CASSPGVAGSFYEQYF; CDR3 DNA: TGTGCCAGCAGCCCCGGGGTAGCGGGATCTTTCTACGAGCAGTACTTC
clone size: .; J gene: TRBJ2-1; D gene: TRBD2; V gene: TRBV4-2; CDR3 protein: CASSQGGLVGTSGIGNEQFF; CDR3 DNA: TGTGCCAGCAGCCAAGGTGGCCTCGTCGGGACTAGCGGGATTGGCAATGAGCAGTTCTTC
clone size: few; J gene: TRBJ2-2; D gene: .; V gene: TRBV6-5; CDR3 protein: CASSYNWELFF; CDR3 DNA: TGTGCCAGCAGTTACAACTGGGAGCTGTTTTTT
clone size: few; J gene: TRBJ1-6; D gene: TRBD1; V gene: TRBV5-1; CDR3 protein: CASSRGTASSYNSPLHF; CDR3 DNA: TGCGCCAGCAGCCGTGGGACAGCTAGCTCCTATAATTCACCCCTCCACTTT
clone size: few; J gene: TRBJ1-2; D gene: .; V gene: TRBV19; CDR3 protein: CASSVQGHIDYGYTF; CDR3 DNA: TGTGCCAGTAGTGTCCAGGGCCACATCGATTATGGCTACACCTTC
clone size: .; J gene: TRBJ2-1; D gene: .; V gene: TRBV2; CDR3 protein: CASSQTESYNEQFF; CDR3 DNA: TGTGCCAGCAGCCAGACAGAGTCCTACAATGAGCAGTTCTTC
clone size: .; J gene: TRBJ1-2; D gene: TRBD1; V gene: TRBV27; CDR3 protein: CASGPGQGNGYGYTF; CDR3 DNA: TGTGCCAGCGGTCCGGGACAGGGGAATGGCTATGGCTACACCTTC
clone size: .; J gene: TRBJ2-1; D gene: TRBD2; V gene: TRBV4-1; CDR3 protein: CASSRTSGTYNEQFF; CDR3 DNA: TGCGCCAGCAGCAGGACTAGCGGAACCTACAATGAGCAGTTCTTC
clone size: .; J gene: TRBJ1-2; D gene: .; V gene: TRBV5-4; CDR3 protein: CASSGGGNYGYTF; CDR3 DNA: TGTGCCAGCAGCGGGGGAGGAAACTATGGCTACACCTTC
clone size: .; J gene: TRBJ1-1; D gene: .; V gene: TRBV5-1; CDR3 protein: CASSLAGTNTEAFF; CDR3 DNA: TGCGCCAGCAGCTTGGCCGGGACAAACACTGAAGCTTTCTTT
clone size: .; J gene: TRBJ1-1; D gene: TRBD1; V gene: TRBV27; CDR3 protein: CASSLTGARRPGAFF; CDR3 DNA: TGTGCCAGCAGTTTAACAGGGGCTCGACGACCGGGAGCTTTCTTT
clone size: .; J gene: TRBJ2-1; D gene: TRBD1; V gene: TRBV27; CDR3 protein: CASSSLGQGWNEQFF; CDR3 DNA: TGTGCCAGCAGTTCTCTGGGACAGGGCTGGAATGAGCAGTTCTTC
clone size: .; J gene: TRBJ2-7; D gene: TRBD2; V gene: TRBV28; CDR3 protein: CASSPGTSGFYEQYF; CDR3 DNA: TGTGCCAGCAGCCCCGGGACTAGCGGCTTCTACGAGCAGTACTTC
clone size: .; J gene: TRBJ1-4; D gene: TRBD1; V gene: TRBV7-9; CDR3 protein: CASSPSGTGAKKLFF; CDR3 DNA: TGTGCCAGCAGCCCGTCCGGGACAGGGGCCAAAAAACTGTTTTTT
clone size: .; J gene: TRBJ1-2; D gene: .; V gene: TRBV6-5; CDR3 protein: CASSYSGVSGYTF; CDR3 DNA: TGTGCCAGCAGTTACTCCGGGGTTAGTGGCTACACCTTC
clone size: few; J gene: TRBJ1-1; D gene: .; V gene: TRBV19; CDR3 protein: CASSDRRNTEAFF; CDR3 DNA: TGTGCCAGTTCCGACAGAAGGAACACTGAAGCTTTCTTT